This is a list of T cell receptor beta chains from one sample in a study of lymphopenia after photon versus proton radiotherapy. Only in-frame clones appear in the TCRdb table, and some are missing; sequencing was by immunoSEQ multiplex PCR. This sample yields some 30,000 clones, of which 87% are seen a single time; around 50% belongs to the top ten. The sequenced sample was peripheral blood, obtained from a patient treated with proton-based radiotherapy. Receptors were obtained from a woman aged 55-70 years with cholangiocarcinoma. Some clones in this sample may be carry-over from other donors' samples. CDR3s include the opening cysteine and the closing phenylalanine or tryptophan. Fields, in order: J gene, V gene, clone size, D gene, CDR3 DNA, CDR3 protein. D genes are given only for firm matches. Size is omitted from some rows. Given values are once, few, many or a class for expanded clones.

TRBJ2-5,TRBV19,once,NA,TGTGCCAGTAGTATAGATCGGGGAAGCCAAGAGACCCAGTACTTC,CASSIDRGSQETQYF
TRBJ1-2,TRBV20-1,NA,NA,TGCAGTGCTAGACCGAGTTATGGCTACACCTTC,CSARPSYGYTF
TRBJ2-3,TRBV19,NA,NA,TGTGCCAGTAGTATTGGGCTATTCACAGATACGCAGTATTTT,CASSIGLFTDTQYF
TRBJ1-2,TRBV9,NA,NA,TGTGCCAGCAGCGGGCGAATACAACGGGGCTATGGCTACACCTTC,CASSGRIQRGYGYTF
TRBJ1-3,TRBV7-9,NA,NA,TGTGCCAGCAGCTTACCGGGTACCTCTGGAAACACCATATATTTT,CASSLPGTSGNTIYF
TRBJ1-1,TRBV7-3,NA,NA,TGTGCCAGCAGCTTACGAGACAGATATGAAGCTTTCTTT,CASSLRDRYEAFF
TRBJ2-5,TRBV4-3,NA,NA,TGCGCCAGCAGCCAAGAGAGAGGCCAGGGGGAGACCCAGTACTTC,CASSQERGQGETQYF
TRBJ1-1,TRBV19,NA,NA,TGTGCCAGTAGTCCAGGGCTGAACACTGAAGCTTTCTTT,CASSPGLNTEAFF
TRBJ1-5,TRBV2,NA,TRBD1,TGTGCCAGCAAACAAGAGGGACAGTTGATTAGCAATCAGCCCCAGCATTTT,CASKQEGQLISNQPQHF
TRBJ2-7,TRBV18,NA,TRBD2,TGTGCCAGCTCACCACTCGATTCGATTTCCGGGACTAGCGGGAGGCGGGCCGAGCAGTACTTC,CASSPLDSISGTSGRRAEQYF
TRBJ1-4,TRBV10-3,NA,NA,TGTGCCATCAAGGACAGTGTTGAAAAACTGTTTTTT,CAIKDSVEKLFF
TRBJ1-1,TRBV25-1,NA,NA,TGTGCCAGCAGTGATCAAGACAGAATGAACACTGAAGCTTTCTTT,CASSDQDRMNTEAFF
TRBJ1-5,TRBV4-3,NA,TRBD1,TGCGCCAGCAGCCAAAATCCCACCGGGACAGGGGCTGGGGCTGAGTTGCCCCAGCATTTT,CASSQNPTGTGAGAELPQHF
TRBJ1-2,TRBV7-3,NA,TRBD1,TGTGCCAGCAGCCCAAACCCCGGGACAGGGGGCTACGATGGCTACACCTTC,CASSPNPGTGGYDGYTF
TRBJ1-2,TRBV11-2,NA,TRBD1,TGTGCCAGCAGCTTAGCCAGTCGGACAGGGCTCTATGGCTACACCTTC,CASSLASRTGLYGYTF
TRBJ1-1,TRBV7-2,NA,NA,TGTGCCAGCAGCTTCCAAGGACCTTCGAACACTGAAGCTTTCTTT,CASSFQGPSNTEAFF
TRBJ2-6,TRBV15,NA,NA,TGTGCCACCTCAGCGCGGGGATCGCAATCTGGGGCCAACGTCCTGACTTTC,CATSARGSQSGANVLTF
TRBJ1-4,TRBV7-2,NA,TRBD1,TGTGCCAGCAGCCTTGGGACAGCAAATGAAAAACTGTTTTTT,CASSLGTANEKLFF
TRBJ2-3,TRBV6-5,NA,NA,TGTGCCAGCAGGACAGATACCAATACGCAGTATTTT,CASRTDTNTQYF
TRBJ2-3,TRBV5-8,NA,NA,TGTGCCAGCAGCCGACAGGGGTCGAGCGGGGGTAGCACAGATACGCAGTATTTT,CASSRQGSSGGSTDTQYF
TRBJ1-5,TRBV7-2,once,TRBD1,TGTGCCAGCAGCTGGGGACAGCATAGCAATCAGCCCCAGCATTTT,CASSWGQHSNQPQHF
TRBJ2-3,TRBV9,NA,TRBD2,TGTGCCAGCAGCCCCAGGACTAGCCCAACAGGTACGCAGTATTTT,CASSPRTSPTGTQYF
TRBJ1-4,TRBV14,NA,NA,TGTGCCAGCAGCGCCACCTCAGGGTTTACTAATGAAAAACTGTTTTTT,CASSATSGFTNEKLFF
TRBJ2-1,TRBV6-1,once,NA,TGTGCCAGCAGTGAAATCCAGAGCTCCTACAATGAGCAGTTCTTC,CASSEIQSSYNEQFF
TRBJ2-5,TRBV7-6,NA,NA,TGTGCCAGCAGCTCCTGGACCCGTGAGTCGGAGACCCAGTACTTC,CASSSWTRESETQYF
TRBJ2-2,TRBV2,NA,TRBD2,TGTGCCAGCAGTGAACGGTTAGCGGGTACGGCCGGGGAGCTGTTTTTT,CASSERLAGTAGELFF
TRBJ1-2,TRBV11-2,NA,NA,TGTGCCAGCAGCTTAGTGGGTCGGGAGGGCTACACCTTC,CASSLVGREGYTF
TRBJ2-7,TRBV5-4,NA,TRBD1,TGTGCCAGCAGCTTACAAGACAGGGCACGCTACGAGCAGTACTTC,CASSLQDRARYEQYF
TRBJ1-1,TRBV7-8,NA,TRBD1,TGTGCCAGCAGCTTACAGGGACAGACGAACACTGAAGCTTTCTTT,CASSLQGQTNTEAFF
TRBJ2-1,TRBV9,NA,NA,TGTGCCAGTGGGAGAGGGACCAAGAGCTCCTACAATGAGCAGTTCTTC,CASGRGTKSSYNEQFF
TRBJ2-7,TRBV15,NA,NA,TGTGCCACCAGCAGAGGTACTTACTACGAGCAGTACTTC,CATSRGTYYEQYF
TRBJ2-2,TRBV7-8,NA,NA,TGTGCCAGCAGGAAAGGGGGGGCCGGGGAGCTGTTTTTT,CASRKGGAGELFF
TRBJ1-1,TRBV7-2,NA,NA,TGTGCCAGCAGCTTACAAGTGACTGAAGCTTTCTTT,CASSLQVTEAFF
TRBJ2-7,TRBV27,NA,NA,TGTGCCAGCAGTTTATTCGCGGGACAACGCTACGAGCAGTACTTC,CASSLFAGQRYEQYF
TRBJ1-2,TRBV10-3,NA,NA,TGTGCCATCAGTGCGGGGGAGACCTATGGCTACACCTTC,CAISAGETYGYTF
TRBJ1-2,TRBV4-3,NA,TRBD1,TGCGCCAGCAGCCTCCGGGACAGGGGAGCAGCTAACTATGGCTACACCTTC,CASSLRDRGAANYGYTF
TRBJ2-7,TRBV11-2,once,TRBD2,TGTGCCAGCAGCTACGACCCCATAGCGGGAGCCAACGAGCAGTACTTC,CASSYDPIAGANEQYF